This T cell receptor (beta chain) comes out of a study of Ad26.COV2.S vaccination and SARS-CoV-2 variants. Profiled with immunoSEQ multiplex PCR; TCRdb holds only in-frame clones, not every one. Of 300,000 to 450,000 clones listed, 80% to 90% are singletons. The study, taken as a whole, reports: After vaccination, reports described spike-specific CD8+ and CD4+ T cell responses as showing substantial breadth.

Germline V lookup: CDR1 MNHEY, CDR2 SVGAGI. The ends were cut back, 6 bases at V and 8 bases at J, with 16 bases in the middle. The CDR3 runs to 13 residues. To note about this clone: No antigen is known for it.

The treatment denotes: some 20 received Ad26.COV2.S at low or high dose, single or two shots; roughly five received placebo; per-sample allocation not given. Sampling was done on day 63 after the first vaccine or placebo injection. This sequence was found in a person aged 18-65 years who received the Ad26.COV2.S COVID-19 vaccine or a placebo. The V call is TRBV6-5, the J call TRBJ1-2; tentative D call: TRBD1 (5 bases). The sequenced sample was peripheral blood, obtained in a trial of Ad26.COV2.S vaccine versus placebo. This CDR3 reads CASRGQTNSGYTF. CDR3 coding DNA: TGTGCCAGCAGGGGGCAGACCAATTCAGGCTACACCTTC.